Following are 26 T cell receptor beta chains from one sample sequenced in a study of tumor and adjacent non-tumor tissue in lung cancer. A modified ARM-PCR protocol with three rounds of nested PCR amplified TCRbeta. From the multiplex PCR reads, TCRdb called clonotypes with MiXCR, one entry per CDR3 protein. The sample carries 50,000 to 70,000 distinct CDR3 sequences, roughly two thirds recorded once. This sample's RNA came from whole unsorted tissue. This non-tumor lung sample came from over 3 cm beyond the tumor edge. The material sequenced was distant non-tumor lung tissue. The origin of the receptors is a man in his 70s with non-small cell lung cancer.

This clonotype was detected a few times. V gene TRBV14 combines with J gene TRBJ2-1; TRBD2 aligns across 10 bases. Trimming at V came to 2 bases and at J to 10 bases, leaving 11 bases not matched to a gene. Germline assignment: CDR1 SGHDN and CDR2 FVKESK. The CDR3 extends over 16 amino acids. The CDR3 sequence is CASSQPGLAPLVEQFF. For the CDR3, the DNA is TGTGCCAGCAGCCAACCGGGACTAGCGCCTCTCGTGGAGCAGTTCTTC.

As to this clonotype: One base away lies a much larger clone, so this may be a sequencing read error. The rearrangement uses TRBV6-1 and TRBJ1-2; a weak D match, TRBD1 (5 bases). V lost 3 bases and J lost 6, with 17 bases in between. CDR1 and CDR2 (germline): MNHNS, SASEGT. This CDR3 spans 15 amino acids. CDR3 bases: TGTGCCAGCAGTGATTTCAATGGGGGAGGAGATGGCTACACCTTC. Protein: CASSDFNGGGDGYTF.

Of note for this clonotype: One end of the junction varies from germline; a read error may be responsible. The chain has TRBV29-1 and TRBJ1-1, with D maybe TRBD1 (6 bases). Germline V CDR1 and CDR2: SQVTM, ANQGSEA. The CDR3 runs to 12 residues. The chain's CDR3 is CNVGTIIADAFF. The CDR3 DNA reads as TGCAACGTGGGGACAATAATCGCTGATGCTTTCTTT.

A remark on this clonotype: One end of the junction varies from germline; a read error may be responsible. The V gene is TRBV7-9, the J gene TRBJ2-7, with D perhaps matching TRBD1 (6 bases). Germline lookup yields CDR1 SEHNR and CDR2 FQNEAQ (reference sequence). The CDR3 length is 14 residues. This CDR3 is CARSSTTGIYERHF. The DNA of the CDR3 is TGTGCCAGAAGCTCCACAACAGGGATCTACGAGCGGCACTTC.

This chain connects TRBV11-3 to TRBJ2-1; 9 bases map to TRBD1. CDR1 SGHNT and CDR2 YENEEA come from the germline V gene. CDR3 length: 16 residues. The CDR3 spells CTCSLGGTGFGDEQFF. CDR3 nucleotide sequence: TGTACCTGCAGCTTAGGGGGGACAGGGTTCGGGGATGAGCAGTTCTTC.

This clonotype was seen only once. In this CDR3 the conserved last residue, phenylalanine or tryptophan, is missing, so a read error is likely. This sequence joins TRBV4-2 and TRBJ2-7; no clear D gene. This CDR3 is built from 15 residues. Trimming left V 0 bases short and J 0 bases short, with 9 bases between. Germline CDR1 LGHNA, CDR2 YNFKEQ. The CDR3 nucleotides read TGTGCCAGCAGCCAAGATAGCTGGAGCTCCTACGAGCAGTACTTA. Protein product: CASSQDSWSSYEQYL.

This clonotype was counted only a few times. The chain recombines TRBV20-1 with TRBJ2-1; the D gene is possibly TRBD2 (5 bases). The CDR3 is 15 residues long. Germline-derived CDR1 and CDR2 are DFQATT and SNEGSKA (reference sequence). The V gene lost 8 bases and the J gene lost 9 bases, with 26 bases spanning the gap. The chain's CDR3 is CSSREVRVASIEQFF. DNA of the CDR3: TGCAGTTCCAGAGAAGTGCGGGTGGCGTCCATTGAGCAGTTCTTC.

In the case of this clonotype: The junction shows a germline mismatch at one end, possibly a read error. This chain joins TRBV6-5 and TRBJ2-7, with 7 nucleotides matching TRBD2. Germline CDR1 is MNHEY and CDR2 is SVGAGI. The CDR3 totals 15 residues. The CDR3 DNA follows: TGTGCCAGCGGTTACCGGGACGGGGGGTCGTACGAGCAGTACTTC. Translation gives CASGYRDGGSYEQYF.

This clonotype has a single count. Compared with germline, one end of the junction differs, possibly owing to a read error. This rearrangement joins TRBV29-1 to TRBJ2-1; TRBD2 matches 7 bases. CDR1 SQVTM and CDR2 ANQGSEA come from the germline V gene. The CDR3 sequence is 17 residues long. The CDR3 nucleotides read TGCAGCGTGGTTGGGAGGGAGGCTCGGACACGCGGGAATGAGCAATTCTTC. This codes for CSVVGREARTRGNEQFF.

The rearrangement joins TRBV11-3 to TRBJ2-4, with D possibly being TRBD1 or TRBD2 (5 bases each). Germline assignment: CDR1 SGHNT and CDR2 YENEEA. This CDR3 is built from 16 residues. V lost 5 bases and J lost 3, with 17 bases in between. The CDR3 loop is CASSINTGQVKNIQYF. The CDR3 DNA reads TGTGCCAGCAGCATAAACACGGGGCAAGTCAAAAACATTCAGTACTTC.

The chain employs TRBV2 and TRBJ2-7; D is unclear. This CDR3 region has 13 residues. From germline, CDR1 is SNHLY and CDR2 FYNNEI. Trimming removed 6 bases from V and 4 bases from J, with 13 bases in between. CDR3 nucleotides: TGTGCCAGCAGCTGGGGTCGTCAATACGAGCAGTACTTC. This translates into CASSWGRQYEQYF.

This clonotype has only a few counts. V usage is TRBV28 and J usage is TRBJ1-5; D ambiguous. CDR1 is MDHEN and CDR2 is SYDVKM in the germline V gene. Trimming stripped 2 bases from V and 0 bases from J, with 11 bases between. There are 16 residues in the CDR3. Here the CDR3 DNA reads TGTGCCAGCAGTTTAGAAAGAGGACTTAGCAATCAGCCCCAGCATTTT. It encodes CASSLERGLSNQPQHF.

Turning to this clonotype: At one of its ends the junction is not consistent with the germline gene, which may arise from a read error. The rearrangement uses TRBV6-1 and TRBJ1-2; no definite D call. The germline CDR1 and CDR2 sequences are MNHNS and SASEGT. The CDR3 is made up of 14 amino acids. The CDR3 coding sequence is TGTGCCAGCAGCGAAGGAATAACTAAGTATGGCTACACCTTC. Translating it yields CASSEGITKYGYTF.

This clonotype was detected only once. The rearrangement uses TRBV11-1 and TRBJ2-7; 9 bases fit TRBD2. The CDR3 runs to 16 residues. CDR1 and CDR2 from the germline V gene are SGHAT and FQDESV (reference sequence). This CDR3 reads CTYSLARLADSYEQYF. The DNA for the CDR3 is TGTACCTACAGTTTAGCGCGACTAGCGGACTCCTACGAGCAGTACTTC.

This clonotype has a handful of counts. This chain joins TRBV28 and TRBJ2-7; D call uncertain. The V end lost 3 bases, the J end lost 5 bases, and 23 bases lay between the germline ends. The CDR3 sequence is 17 residues long. Germline-derived CDR1 and CDR2 are MDHEN and SYDVKM. The CDR3 sequence is CASSFLSRTATEDEQYF. In nucleotides, the CDR3 is TGTGCCAGCAGTTTTCTTTCACGGACGGCCACAGAAGACGAGCAGTACTTC.

The V and J genes are TRBV6-1 and TRBJ1-2; D is unresolved. CDR1 is MNHNS, CDR2 SASEGT, per germline. Trimming stripped 9 bases from V and 6 bases from J, with 11 bases between. The CDR3 is 11 residues long. The DNA of the CDR3 is TGTGCCAGTTGCGAGGGTAATGGCTACACCTTC. This encodes CASCEGNGYTF.

Worth noting for this clonotype: An end of the junction differs from the germline gene, which may be a read error. The chain carries TRBV11-2 and TRBJ2-2; D gene ambiguous. This CDR3 is 13 amino acids long. Germline V gives CDR1 SGHAT, CDR2 FQNNGV. The CDR3: CTSSMSNTGELFF. CDR3 in DNA: TGTACCAGCTCCATGTCGAACACCGGGGAGCTGTTTTTT.

This chain joins TRBV29-1 and TRBJ1-1, with D possibly matching TRBD1 (5 bases). Trimming pared 3 bases from V and 10 bases from J, leaving 21 bases between. The germline CDR1 and CDR2 sequences are SQVTM and ANQGSEA. The CDR3 contains 14 residues. The CDR3 DNA reads TGCAGCGTTGATATGAGTACTTTGAACACAGGAGCTTTCTTT. Translated, it gives CSVDMSTLNTGAFF. The full variable domain, its missing parts supplied by reference TRBV29-1 and TRBJ1-1, is SAVISQKPSRDICQRGTSLTIQCQVDSQVTMMFWYRQQPGQSLTLIATANQGSEATYESGFVIDKFPISRPNLTFSTLTVSNMSPEDSSIYLCSVDMSTLNTGAFFGQGTRLTVV.

The chain has TRBV28 and TRBJ1-5; 7 bases align to TRBD1. The CDR3 loop spans 14 amino acids. Germline loops: CDR1 MDHEN, CDR2 SYDVKM. V lost 3 bases and J lost 2; bases outside the gene matches: 1. The CDR3: CASSFDRGNQPQHF. The DNA of the CDR3 is TGTGCCAGCAGTTTTGACAGGGGCAATCAGCCCCAGCATTTT. The full variable domain, with the rest looked up from reference TRBV28 and TRBJ1-5, is DVKVTQSSRYLVKRTGEKVFLECVQDMDHENMFWYRQDPGLGLRLIYFSYDVKMKEKGDIPEGYSVSREKKERFSLILESASTNQTSMYLCASSFDRGNQPQHFGDGTRLSIL.

A remark on this clonotype: A junction end diverges from the germline sequence, so it may reflect a read error. The chain couples TRBV29-1 to TRBJ2-1, with a weak D call TRBD1 (6 bases). Germline lookup yields CDR1 SQVTM and CDR2 ANQGSEA. This CDR3 has 13 amino acids. The CDR3 loop is CSVTQGGINERFF. Written as DNA, the CDR3 is TGCAGCGTTACACAGGGTGGGATCAATGAGCGGTTCTTC.

The chain uses TRBV20-1 and TRBJ2-7, with a tentative D call TRBD1 (6 bases). Between the trimmed V and J ends, which lost 3 bases and 3 bases, there was a span of 18 bases. The CDR3 loop spans 15 amino acids. Germline V lookup: CDR1 DFQATT, CDR2 SNEGSKA (reference sequence). The chain's CDR3 is CSASGRGPEGYEQYF. The CDR3 bases are TGCAGTGCTAGTGGCAGGGGCCCCGAAGGCTACGAGCAGTACTTC.

Turning to this clonotype: At one end, the junction sequence differs from germline, possibly due to a read error. The V and J genes are TRBV28 and TRBJ1-2; D might be TRBD1 (6 bases). The germline V gene has CDR1 MDHEN and CDR2 SYDVKM. The CDR3 is 15 amino acids. The CDR3 is CASIKNGGLNYGYTF. The CDR3 DNA sequence: TGTGCCAGCATCAAGAACGGGGGGCTCAACTATGGTTACACCTTC.

V usage is TRBV2 and J usage is TRBJ2-3; 9 bases are shared with TRBD1. The CDR3 contains 15 residues. CDR1 is SNHLY, CDR2 FYNNEI, per germline. Trimming removed 6 bases from V and 3 bases from J; junction bases left unmatched: 7. The chain's CDR3 is CASSAGQGPTDTQYF. The CDR3 DNA reads as TGTGCCAGCAGCGCCGGACAGGGGCCTACAGATACGCAGTATTTT.

Notes on this clonotype: A much larger clone lies one base from this, so it may be a read error. The chain couples TRBV5-6 to TRBJ2-1; D gene uncertain. V lost 6 bases to trimming and J lost 7 bases, with 26 bases between them. The CDR3 runs 17 residues. From germline, CDR1 is SGHDT and CDR2 YYEEEE. The CDR3 loop is CASIFFSGGTRVNEQFF. As DNA, the CDR3 is TGTGCCAGCATCTTTTTTTCAGGCGGAACAAGGGTTAATGAGCAGTTCTTC.

Of note for this clonotype: One base away lies a much larger clone, so this may be a sequencing read error. The chain links TRBV5-5 to TRBJ1-6; D not resolved. The CDR3 has 16 amino acids. Germline loops: CDR1 SGHKS, CDR2 YYEKEE (reference sequence). V gave up 0 bases and J gave up 2 bases, with 9 bases separating them. CDR3 residues: CASSLEASAYNSPLHF. In nucleotides, the CDR3 is TGTGCCAGCAGCTTGGAGGCGAGCGCCTATAATTCACCCCTCCACTTT.

With regard to this clonotype: This sequence may be a read error, since a much larger clone differs from it by one base. V is TRBV7-8 and J is TRBJ1-2, with D possibly matching TRBD1 (5 bases). Germline V gives CDR1 SGHVS, CDR2 FQNEAQ. V lost 3 bases and J 4 bases, leaving 6 bases between the germline ends. The CDR3 consists of 12 residues. CDR3 residues: CASSLGVYGYTF. As DNA, the CDR3 is TGTGCCAGCAGCTTGGGGGTCTATGGCTACACCTTC.